The 25 T cell receptor beta chains below come from one sample, sequenced in a study of T cell changes during pregnancy in multiple sclerosis. Sequenced by immunoSEQ multiplex PCR; TCRdb stores in-frame clones only, minus some. This table has some 38,000 clones, over 90% appearing once. Here the sequenced sample was CD4+ T cells from peripheral blood mononuclear cells, taken in the second trimester of pregnancy. The receptors here all came from a female donor with multiple sclerosis, enrolled in a pregnancy study.

This chain links TRBV7-2 with TRBJ2-7; possibly TRBD1 for D (6 bases). Deletions cut 4 bases from V and 2 bases from J, with 21 bases between. This CDR3 has 17 amino acids. The germline V gene has CDR1 SGHTA and CDR2 FQGNSA. CDR3 in DNA: TGTGCCAGCAGCTCCGGACTTGGACAGATAACTACCTACGAGCAGTACTTC. Protein: CASSSGLGQITTYEQYF.

The V gene is TRBV19, the J gene TRBJ1-2; tentative D call: TRBD1 (5 bases). The CDR3 is 15 amino acids. The germline CDR1 and CDR2 sequences are LNHDA and SQIVND (reference sequence). V lost 3 bases and J 2 bases, leaving 13 bases between the germline ends. CDR3 protein: CASSMRRDLNYGYTF. The CDR3 DNA sequence: TGTGCCAGTAGTATGAGGAGGGACCTCAACTATGGCTACACCTTC.

The chain carries TRBV18 and TRBJ2-7; 11 bases fit TRBD2. CDR1 and CDR2 (germline): KGHSH, LQKENI. Trimming took 3 bases from V and 4 from J; bases not matched to a gene: 2. This CDR3 has 14 amino acids. Here the CDR3 DNA reads TGTGCCAGCTCACCTGGGACTAGCGGTTACGAGCAGTACTTC. Encoded protein: CASSPGTSGYEQYF. Looking up the rest from reference TRBV18 and TRBJ2-7 gives the full variable domain: NAGVMQNPRHLVRRRGQEARLRCSPMKGHSHVYWYRQLPEEGLKFMVYLQKENIIDESGMPKERFSAEFPKEGPSILRIQQVVRGDSAAYFCASSPGTSGYEQYFGPGTRLTVT.

The genes are TRBV7-9 and TRBJ2-5; D is uncertain. This CDR3 is built from 15 residues. The V end was cut by 0 bases, the J end by 1 base, with 9 bases between. The V gene's germline CDR1 is SEHNR and CDR2 FQNEAQ (reference sequence). The CDR3 loop is CASSLAQTSQETQYF. In DNA form, the CDR3 reads TGTGCCAGCAGCTTAGCGCAGACATCCCAAGAGACCCAGTACTTC. The variable domain in full, with the rest retrieved from reference TRBV7-9 and TRBJ2-5, is DTGVSQNPRHKITKRGQNVTFRCDPISEHNRLYWYRQTLGQGPEFLTYFQNEAQLEKSRLLSDRFSAERPKGSFSTLEIQRTEQGDSAMYLCASSLAQTSQETQYFGPGTRLLVL.

The chain combines TRBV5-1 with TRBJ2-2; D ambiguous. Deletions cut 0 bases from V and 5 bases from J, with 8 bases between. The CDR3 contains 14 residues. Germline V CDR1 and CDR2: SGHRS, YFSETQ. CDR3 residues: CASSLGLETGELFF. The CDR3 region has the DNA TGCGCCAGCAGCTTGGGGTTGGAGACCGGGGAGCTGTTTTTT.

The chain recombines TRBV4-1 with TRBJ1-1; TRBD1 matches 9 bases. CDR3 length: 13 amino acids. Looked up from germline, CDR1 is MGHRA and CDR2 is YSYEKL. The junction had 4 bases not matched to a gene; V was cut back by 3 bases and J by 8 bases. CDR3 nucleotide sequence: TGCGCCAGCAGCCAGGGGACAGGGAGGGAAGCTTTCTTT. Translated, it gives CASSQGTGREAFF.

The rearrangement uses TRBV5-5 and TRBJ1-4, with D perhaps TRBD1 (5 bases). This CDR3 contains 14 residues. Trimming took 4 bases from V and 8 from J, leaving 15 bases between them. Germline-derived CDR1 and CDR2 are SGHKS and YYEKEE (reference sequence). The CDR3 is CASSTLHGGEKLFF. The CDR3 region has the DNA TGTGCCAGCAGCACCCTCCACGGGGGGGAAAAACTGTTTTTT.

CDR3 in amino acids: CASSVAGGRDTQYF. For the CDR3, the DNA is TGTGCCAGCAGTGTAGCGGGAGGGAGAGATACGCAGTATTTT. This sequence joins TRBV6-1 and TRBJ2-3; 11 nucleotides align to TRBD2. CDR3 size: 14 residues. J was trimmed by 5 bases and V by 4 bases; bases with no gene match: 2. Germline assignment: CDR1 MNHNS and CDR2 SASEGT.

This clone showed up just a few times. The rearrangement joins TRBV18 to TRBJ1-1; 12 bases line up with TRBD1. From germline, CDR1 is KGHSH and CDR2 LQKENI. This CDR3 contains 17 residues. V lost 3 bases, J lost 1 base, and 6 bases stayed unmatched. The CDR3 DNA sequence: TGTGCCAGCTCACCGCCCGGGACAGGGGGCAGGAACACTGAAGCTTTCTTT. It translates to CASSPPGTGGRNTEAFF.

The chain has TRBV30 and TRBJ1-1, with TRBD1 matching over 9 bases. CDR1 GTSNPN and CDR2 SVGIG come from the germline V gene (reference sequence). Trimming at V came to 5 bases and at J to 1 base, leaving 2 bases not matched to a gene. This CDR3 spans 13 amino acids. Here the CDR3 DNA reads TGTGCCTGGGAGACAGGGGGGAACACTGAAGCTTTCTTT. It is translated as CAWETGGNTEAFF.

The V and J genes are TRBV7-2 and TRBJ1-2, with 11 bases aligning to TRBD1. The length of the CDR3 is 14 residues. Germline V gene data show CDR1 as SGHTA and CDR2 as FQGNSA. V was pared by 5 bases and J by 8 bases, with 7 bases of the junction left unmatched. Here the CDR3 reads CASSPDRGPGGYTF. In DNA, the CDR3 is TGTGCCAGCAGCCCGGACAGGGGGCCAGGAGGCTACACCTTC.

The rearrangement joins TRBV6-5 to TRBJ2-1; the D gene is possibly TRBD1 (6 bases). The V end lost 2 bases, the J end lost 8 bases, and 10 bases lay between the germline ends. Germline V gene sequence: CDR1 MNHEY, CDR2 SVGAGI. The CDR3 is 13 amino acids. The CDR3: CASSYGGRDEQFF. CDR3 coding DNA: TGTGCCAGCAGTTACGGGGGCCGGGATGAGCAGTTCTTC.

The CDR3 DNA reads TGCGCCAGCAGCTTGGGCAGGGGGCTCCCAGAGACCCAGTACTTC. Translation gives CASSLGRGLPETQYF. The chain employs TRBV5-1 and TRBJ2-5; 8 nucleotides match TRBD1. Germline V CDR1 and CDR2: SGHRS, YFSETQ. This CDR3 has 15 residues. Trimming at V came to 0 bases and at J to 4 bases, leaving 5 bases not matched to a gene.

V is TRBV6-5 and J is TRBJ2-1; 7 bases match TRBD2. V dropped 6 bases and J dropped 5; count of bases not matched to a gene: 7. The CDR3 extends over 14 amino acids. CDR1 is MNHEY, CDR2 SVGAGI, per germline. CDR3 DNA sequence: TGTGCCAGCAGGGAGCGGGGAAGGCACAATGAGCAGTTCTTC. Residues: CASRERGRHNEQFF.

V is TRBV28 and J is TRBJ1-2; D perhaps matches TRBD1 (5 bases). Germline-derived CDR1 and CDR2 are MDHEN and SYDVKM. The ends were cut back, 2 bases at V and 8 bases at J, with 9 bases in the middle. CDR3 length: 12 amino acids. The CDR3 bases are TGTGCCAGCAGTTTACGAAGGGGCGGCTACACCTTC. Translated: CASSLRRGGYTF.

The chain uses TRBV29-1 and TRBJ2-3; the D is unclear. CDR1 and CDR2 from the germline V gene are SQVTM and ANQGSEA. V lost 2 bases and J lost 0, with 3 bases in between. This CDR3 spans 12 amino acids. CDR3 in amino acids: CSVERSTDTQYF. The CDR3 DNA reads TGCAGCGTTGAACGGAGCACAGATACGCAGTATTTT.

DNA for the CDR3: TGCGCCAGCAGCCCAGGGGGACGAGAGACCCAGTACTTC. Translating it yields CASSPGGRETQYF. The V gene is TRBV4-3, the J gene TRBJ2-5, with 7 bases lining up with TRBD1. The CDR3 totals 13 residues. The V and J ends lost 4 bases and 4 bases, in that order; junction bases with no gene match: 3. From germline, CDR1 is LGHNA and CDR2 YSLEER.

The gene calls are TRBV4-3 and TRBJ2-7; D not resolved. V lost 0 bases to trimming and J lost 3 bases, with 9 bases between them. The CDR3 is 14 amino acids. Germline CDR1 LGHNA, CDR2 YSLEER. The CDR3 DNA follows: TGCGCCAGCAGCCAAGACTCCAGATACTACGAGCAGTACTTC. Protein sequence: CASSQDSRYYEQYF.

V gene TRBV5-1 combines with J gene TRBJ1-1; tentative D call: TRBD1 (6 bases). Trimming took off 0 bases at V and 2 bases at J, with 8 bases between the two ends. CDR3 length equals 14 residues. Germline V lookup: CDR1 SGHRS, CDR2 YFSETQ. The CDR3 DNA is TGCGCCAGCAGCTTGGTAGGGGGTAACACTGAAGCTTTCTTT. Its translation is CASSLVGGNTEAFF.

The V call is TRBV19, the J call TRBJ1-5; 8 bases agree with TRBD1. The CDR3 is 14 amino acids. Germline V gene sequence: CDR1 LNHDA, CDR2 SQIVND (reference sequence). With V trimmed by 3 bases and J by 7 bases, 5 bases remained unmatched. CDR3 sequence: CASSIRGLGQPQHF. CDR3 nucleotides: TGTGCCAGTAGTATCAGGGGGCTAGGCCAGCCCCAGCATTTT. The full variable domain, with the rest looked up from reference TRBV19 and TRBJ1-5, is DGGITQSPKYLFRKEGQNVTLSCEQNLNHDAMYWYRQDPGQGLRLIYYSQIVNDFQKGDIAEGYSVSREKKESFPLTVTSAQKNPTAFYLCASSIRGLGQPQHFGDGTRLSIL.

V is TRBV2 and J is TRBJ1-6; perhaps TRBD1 as D (6 bases). The germline gives CDR1 SNHLY, CDR2 FYNNEI. Between the trimmed V and J ends, which lost 8 bases and 0 bases, there was a span of 11 bases. CDR3 length: 15 amino acids. CDR3 nucleotide sequence: TGTGCCAGCGGACAGAGGAGCTCCTATAATTCACCCCTCCACTTT. Residues: CASGQRSSYNSPLHF.

The rearrangement uses TRBV5-5 and TRBJ2-1; D gene unclear. Germline CDR1 SGHKS, CDR2 YYEKEE (reference sequence). V was cut by 0 bases and J by 4 bases, with 8 bases left in between. This CDR3 has 14 amino acids. The CDR3 bases are TGTGCCAGCAGCTTGGACATGTTGTACAATGAGCAGTTCTTC. Amino acid sequence: CASSLDMLYNEQFF.

CDR3 region: CASSEQGGNTEAFF. The CDR3 DNA follows: TGTGCCAGCAGTGAACAGGGTGGGAACACTGAAGCTTTCTTT. The rearrangement links TRBV2 to TRBJ1-1; D possibly corresponds to TRBD1 (5 bases). In germline, CDR1 is SNHLY, CDR2 FYNNEI. This CDR3 contains 14 residues. V shed 2 bases and J shed 1 base, with 8 bases lying between them.

The CDR3 DNA is TGTGCCAGCAGCGTAGGTCCAGGGGGCTTGCTGAACACTGAAGCTTTCTTT. It yields the protein CASSVGPGGLLNTEAFF. The V and J genes are TRBV9 and TRBJ1-1, with 8 bases lining up with TRBD1. V lost 0 bases to trimming and J lost 0 bases; unmatched junction nucleotides: 7. The germline V gene has CDR1 SGDLS and CDR2 YYNGEE. The CDR3 is 17 residues long. Full variable domain (rest looked up from reference TRBV9 and TRBJ1-1): DSGVTQTPKHLITATGQRVTLRCSPRSGDLSVYWYQQSLDQGLQFLIQYYNGEERAKGNILERFSAQQFPDLHSELNLSSLELGDSALYFCASSVGPGGLLNTEAFFGQGTRLTVV.

The DNA for the CDR3 is TGTGCCAGCAGCCATGGGACTAGCGGGAGTCGACAGGAGCAGTTCTTC. Its translation is CASSHGTSGSRQEQFF. This chain links TRBV7-9 with TRBJ2-1, with TRBD2 matching 14 bases. CDR3 size: 16 residues. Germline CDR1 and CDR2: SEHNR and FQNEAQ (reference sequence). The J segment lost 10 bases and the V segment lost 5 bases, leaving 10 bases of the junction unmatched.